This paragraph reports one TCR beta chain. What it recognizes is unknown. Germline values: CDR1 MRHNA, CDR2 SNTAGT. V gave up 0 bases and J gave up 8 bases, with 11 bases separating them. The CDR3 has 14 residues. In the PCR, 60 Vbeta and 13 Jbeta primers were used. The repertoire was sequenced with immunoSEQ multiplex PCR; TCRdb's copy has only in-frame clones and lacks some. The table lists about 190,000 clones, 75% to 90% of them singletons. The sample belongs to a study of cytomegalovirus exposure and HLA in healthy donors. Whole-study results and caveats: A later analysis found TCR association rates differed by HLA locus, highest for DRB1 and lowest for HLA-C. TCR beta sequences numbering under 20,000 were associated with HLA alleles at 0.05 false discovery rate in a later analysis. When a later analysis compared HLA-associated TCR beta chains with equally common others, the HLA-associated chains turned out to be more clonally expanded and to have lower generation probabilities.

This sequence was found in a woman aged 25 to 39 in good health and CMV-seronegative. The sample was PBMCs. This chain joins TRBV6-4 and TRBJ2-1; weak D call: TRBD2 (6 bases). This chain's CDR3 is CASSDSGRRDEQFF. Here the CDR3 DNA reads TGTGCCAGCAGTGACTCTGGGAGGCGCGATGAGCAGTTCTTC.